A selection of T cell receptor beta chains follows, all from one sample in a study of T-cell reconstitution after alpha-beta-depleted transplantation in children. TCRdb reanalysed the PCR reads using MiXCR and keeps one entry per CDR3 protein. The sample records a few hundred thousand distinct CDR3 sequences, about a fifth being singletons. The sequences come from PBMCs from the stem cell graft donor, collected from the stem cell graft. These receptors were collected from a human donor who donated a stem cell graft to a child with acute myeloid leukemia. The CDR3 runs from the conserved cysteine through the conserved F or W. The order of the fields is J gene, D gene, V gene, clone size, CDR3 protein, CDR3 DNA. D genes are given only for firm matches. Clone sizes are given selectively: once, few, many, or a class where the clone is expanded.

TRBJ2-5	.	TRBV3-1	many	CASSQDWRGRMETQYF	TGTGCCAGCAGCCAAGATTGGAGGGGGCGAATGGAGACCCAGTACTTC
TRBJ2-3	.	TRBV12-3/TRBV12-4	many	CASRRTTTDTQYF	TGTGCCAGCCGAAGGACGACCACAGATACGCAGTATTTT
TRBJ2-1	.	TRBV5-1	.	CASSLNKDEQFF	TGCGCCAGCAGCCTAAATAAGGATGAGCAGTTCTTC
TRBJ2-2	.	TRBV15	.	CATSRTPNTGELFF	TGTGCCACCAGCAGAACACCGAACACCGGGGAGCTGTTTTTT
TRBJ2-2	TRBD1	TRBV24-1	.	CATSDFGAGGKVSGELFF	TGTGCCACCAGTGATTTTGGCGCAGGGGGAAAGGTATCCGGGGAGCTGTTTTTT
TRBJ2-6	.	TRBV5-1	.	CASSLAPSGANVLTF	TGCGCCAGCAGCTTGGCACCCTCTGGGGCCAACGTCCTGACTTTC
TRBJ2-7	TRBD2	TRBV20-1	few	CSARAMAGGPVEQYF	TGCAGTGCTAGAGCAATGGCGGGAGGGCCCGTCGAGCAGTACTTC
TRBJ2-1	TRBD2	TRBV4-1	.	CASSQGSGRAEAEQFF	TGCGCCAGCAGCCAAGGTAGCGGGAGGGCCGAGGCTGAGCAGTTCTTC
TRBJ1-1	.	TRBV12-3/TRBV12-4	.	CASSFRVQGQAFF	TGTGCCAGCAGTTTTAGGGTCCAGGGACAAGCTTTCTTT
TRBJ2-6	.	TRBV27	few	CASSLLAPSGANVLTF	TGTGCCAGCAGTTTATTAGCTCCTTCTGGGGCCAACGTCCTGACTTTC
TRBJ1-2	TRBD1	TRBV5-1	.	CASSRDRGSCHF	TGCGCCAGCAGCAGGGACAGGGGGAGCTGTCACTTC
TRBJ2-3	.	TRBV24-1	.	CATSDLSSPDTQYF	TGTGCCACCAGTGATTTGTCCAGCCCAGATACGCAGTATTTT
TRBJ2-1	.	TRBV12-3/TRBV12-4	many	CASSIRDGRYNEQFF	TGTGCCAGCAGCATCCGGGACGGGAGATACAATGAGCAGTTCTTC
TRBJ2-3	TRBD2	TRBV12-3/TRBV12-4	few	CASILSPGDYTDTQYF	TGTGCCAGCATCCTCAGCCCGGGGGACTACACAGATACGCAGTATTTT
TRBJ2-7	.	TRBV20-1	few	CSASQSGVYEQYF	TGCAGTGCTAGCCAGTCAGGGGTCTACGAGCAGTACTTC
TRBJ2-3	.	TRBV20-1	.	CCAPEPHSFRRDTQYF	TGCTGTGCTCCCGAACCCCACAGCTTCCGACGGGATACGCAGTATTTT
TRBJ1-1	TRBD1	TRBV7-8	.	CASSMDRGGTEAFF	TGTGCCAGCAGCATGGACAGGGGGGGAACTGAAGCTTTCTTT
TRBJ2-2	TRBD2	TRBV12-3/TRBV12-4	many	CASRGGLARWELFF	TGTGCCAGCAGGGGGGGACTAGCGCGCTGGGAGCTGTTTTTT
TRBJ1-1	TRBD1	TRBV11-2	few	CASSSNRDRGRGTEAFF	TGTGCCAGCAGCTCAAACCGAGACAGGGGCAGGGGCACTGAAGCTTTCTTT
TRBJ1-1	.	TRBV28	.	CASRDLIENTEAFF	TGTGCCAGCAGAGACCTTATCGAGAACACTGAAGCTTTCTTT